The clone carrying this T cell receptor (beta chain) was found many times. This sample stems from a study of HIV-infected children after antiretroviral therapy interruption. Treatment: PENTA 11 planned treatment interruption arm or continuous ART arm. This CDR3 has 15 residues. V was shortened by 3 bases and J by 0 bases, with 9 bases between the two germline ends. Looked up from germline, CDR1 is SGHTA and CDR2 is FQGNSA. RNA-based 3' RACE libraries used unique molecular identifiers. MiXCR, run by TCRdb on the 3' RACE reads, gives a single entry per CDR3 protein. Of some 15,000 distinct CDR3 sequences in the sample, about 3.4% were seen once.

The sample consisted of CD45RO+ CD8+ T cells from PBMCs, pooled from several time points, taken from a donor given antiretroviral therapy, either interrupted or continuous. This sample's subset: memory CD8+ CD45RO+ CD45RA- T cells. The V call is TRBV7-2, the J call TRBJ2-1; D call uncertain. This receptor was taken from a pool of human donors with HIV. The CDR3 sequence is CASSFLIHSYNEQFF. The DNA for the CDR3 is TGTGCCAGCAGCTTTTTAATCCACTCCTACAATGAGCAGTTCTTC.